The 8 T cell receptor beta chains reported below all come from one sample, sequenced in a study of T-cell reconstitution after alpha-beta-depleted transplantation in children. Library preparation (for TCRbeta) was performed with unique molecular identifiers. MiXCR, applied by TCRdb to the PCR reads, yields one record per CDR3 protein. The top ten hold 4% to 5% of the sample, which has about 610,000 distinct CDR3 sequences, approximately 10% seen once. The sample consisted of PBMCs from the stem cell graft donor, taken from the stem cell graft. The receptors stem from a human donor who donated a stem cell graft to a child with acute myeloid leukemia.

This clonotype was seen at least ten times. The rearrangement uses TRBV5-1 and TRBJ2-7, with unresolved D. Trimming removed 1 base at V and 6 bases at J, with 11 bases between. This CDR3 contains 13 residues. The V gene's germline CDR1 is SGHRS and CDR2 YFSETQ. This chain's CDR3 is CASSLFPSSEQYF. CDR3 nucleotides: TGCGCCAGCAGCTTGTTCCCCTCCAGCGAGCAGTACTTC.

This clonotype was detected many times. V usage is TRBV7-9 and J usage is TRBJ2-7; tentative D call: TRBD1 (5 bases). The CDR3 covers 15 residues. Trimming pared 5 bases from V and 3 bases from J, leaving 17 bases between. The germline V gene has CDR1 SEHNR and CDR2 FQNEAQ (reference sequence). The CDR3 DNA sequence: TGTGCCAGCAGCCCACTACCGACGGACAACTACGAGCAGTACTTC. Residues: CASSPLPTDNYEQYF.

This clonotype was counted a few times. The chain couples TRBV29-1 to TRBJ2-7, with 12 nucleotides matching TRBD1. The germline V gene encodes CDR1 SQVTM and CDR2 ANQGSEA. This CDR3 is 13 amino acids long. The ends lost 7 bases at V and 3 bases at J; junction bases unmatched: 4. For the CDR3, the DNA is TGCAGCGCCCGGGACAGGGGGCACTACGAGCAGTACTTC. It yields the protein CSARDRGHYEQYF.

This sequence joins TRBV20-1 and TRBJ1-1; no firm D call. Per germline, CDR1 DFQATT and CDR2 SNEGSKA (reference sequence). With 7 bases removed from V and 4 bases from J, the gap between germline ends came to 22 bases. The CDR3 has 15 residues. In nucleotides, the CDR3 is TGCAGTGTCAACACACCTAGAGCGGGGTCCACTGAAGCTTTCTTT. Its protein product is CSVNTPRAGSTEAFF.

The chain carries TRBV5-6 and TRBJ2-7, with TRBD2 identical over 8 bases. V dropped 3 bases and J dropped 0; count of bases not matched to a gene: 8. CDR1 is SGHDT and CDR2 is YYEEEE in the germline V gene. This CDR3 is 16 amino acids long. Here the CDR3 DNA reads TGTGCCAGCAGCTGGAGGAGCGGGAGCCGCTCCTACGAGCAGTACTTC. This gives the protein CASSWRSGSRSYEQYF.

This clonotype was seen ten or more times. This chain connects TRBV7-2 to TRBJ2-3, with 7 bases aligning to TRBD2. This CDR3 region has 15 residues. With V trimmed by 5 bases and J by 6 bases, 11 bases remained unmatched. Looked up from germline, CDR1 is SGHTA and CDR2 is FQGNSA. CDR3 protein: CASSPRTAGVDTQYF. CDR3 bases: TGTGCCAGCAGCCCTCGGACTGCGGGGGTGGATACGCAGTATTTT.

The chain employs TRBV7-2 and TRBJ1-2; D gene uncertain. With 1 base removed from V and 2 bases from J, the gap between germline ends came to 14 bases. CDR1 is SGHTA and CDR2 is FQGNSA in the germline V gene. The length of the CDR3 is 16 residues. In DNA, the CDR3 is TGTGCCAGCAGCTTAGGCCGCGGGGTGCCCAACTATGGCTACACCTTC. This translates into CASSLGRGVPNYGYTF.

This clonotype appeared a few times. V is TRBV6-2 or TRBV6-3 and J is TRBJ2-7; D might be TRBD2 (5 bases). This CDR3 contains 15 residues. Germline lookup yields CDR1 MNHEY and CDR2 SVGEGT. V shed 6 bases and J shed 5 bases, with 20 bases lying between them. The CDR3 is CASSPMRAQPNEQYF. DNA of the CDR3: TGTGCCAGCAGCCCCATGCGGGCTCAACCGAACGAGCAGTACTTC.